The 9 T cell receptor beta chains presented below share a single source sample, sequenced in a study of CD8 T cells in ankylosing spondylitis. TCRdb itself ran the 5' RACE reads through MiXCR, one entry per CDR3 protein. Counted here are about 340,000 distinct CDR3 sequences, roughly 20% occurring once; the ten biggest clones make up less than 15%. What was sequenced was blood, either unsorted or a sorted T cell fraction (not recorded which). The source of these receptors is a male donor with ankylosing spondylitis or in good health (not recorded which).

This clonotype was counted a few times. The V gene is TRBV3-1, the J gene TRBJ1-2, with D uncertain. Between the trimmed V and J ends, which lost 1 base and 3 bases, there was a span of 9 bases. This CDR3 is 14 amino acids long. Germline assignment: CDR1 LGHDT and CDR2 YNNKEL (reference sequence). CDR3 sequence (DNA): TGTGCCAGCAGCCAAGTTGGTGAGGACTATGGCTACACCTTC. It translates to CASSQVGEDYGYTF.

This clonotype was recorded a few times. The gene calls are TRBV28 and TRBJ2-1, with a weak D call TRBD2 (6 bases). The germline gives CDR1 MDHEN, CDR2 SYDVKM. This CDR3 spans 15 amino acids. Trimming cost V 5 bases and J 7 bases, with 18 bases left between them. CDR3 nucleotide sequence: TGTGCCAGCAGTCGACTACCCGGGACTTCAAATGAGCAGTTCTTC. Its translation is CASSRLPGTSNEQFF.

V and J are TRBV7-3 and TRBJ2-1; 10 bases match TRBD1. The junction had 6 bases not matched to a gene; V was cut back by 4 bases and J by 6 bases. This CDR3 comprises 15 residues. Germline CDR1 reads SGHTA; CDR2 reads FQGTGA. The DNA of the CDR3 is TGTGCCAGCAGCTCGGGACAGGGGAAAATCAATGAGCAGTTCTTC. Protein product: CASSSGQGKINEQFF. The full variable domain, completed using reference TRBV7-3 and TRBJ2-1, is GAGVSQTPSNKVTEKGKYVELRCDPISGHTALYWYRQSLGQGPEFLIYFQGTGAADDSGLPNDRFFAVRPEGSVSTLKIQRTERGDSAVYLCASSSGQGKINEQFFGPGTRLTVL.

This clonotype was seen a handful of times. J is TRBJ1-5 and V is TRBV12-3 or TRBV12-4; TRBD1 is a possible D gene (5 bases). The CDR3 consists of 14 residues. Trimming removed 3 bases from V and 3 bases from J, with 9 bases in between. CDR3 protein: CASSLGHLNQPQHF. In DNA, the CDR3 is TGTGCCAGCAGTTTGGGGCATCTCAATCAGCCCCAGCATTTT.

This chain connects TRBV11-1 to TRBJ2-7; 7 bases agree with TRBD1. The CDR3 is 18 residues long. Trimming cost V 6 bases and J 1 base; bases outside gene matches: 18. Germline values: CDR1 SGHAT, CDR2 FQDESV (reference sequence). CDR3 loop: CASSYPVGQAEKSYEQYF. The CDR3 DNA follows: TGTGCCAGCAGTTACCCGGTTGGACAGGCCGAAAAATCCTACGAGCAGTACTTC.

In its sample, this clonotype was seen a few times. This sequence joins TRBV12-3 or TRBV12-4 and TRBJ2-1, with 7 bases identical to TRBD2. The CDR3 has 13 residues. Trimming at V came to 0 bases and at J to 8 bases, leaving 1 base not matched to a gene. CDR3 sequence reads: CASSLAGRDEQFF. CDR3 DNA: TGTGCCAGCAGTTTAGCGGGGAGGGATGAGCAGTTCTTC.

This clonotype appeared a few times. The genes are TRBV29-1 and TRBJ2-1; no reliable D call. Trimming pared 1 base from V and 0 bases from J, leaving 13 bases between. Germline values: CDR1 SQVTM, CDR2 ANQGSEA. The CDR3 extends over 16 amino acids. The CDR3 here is CSVEGLGLSSYNEQFF. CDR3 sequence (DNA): TGCAGCGTTGAAGGGCTCGGGCTTAGCTCCTACAATGAGCAGTTCTTC.

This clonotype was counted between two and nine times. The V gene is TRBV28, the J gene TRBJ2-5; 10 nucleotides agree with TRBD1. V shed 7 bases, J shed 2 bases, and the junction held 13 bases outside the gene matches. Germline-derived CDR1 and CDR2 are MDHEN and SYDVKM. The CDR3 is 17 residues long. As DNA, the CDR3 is TGTGCCAGCACCTTGGGGTGGACAGGGGGTGATCAAGAGACCCAGTACTTC. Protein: CASTLGWTGGDQETQYF. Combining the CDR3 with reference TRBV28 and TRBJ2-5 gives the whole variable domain DVKVTQSSRYLVKRTGEKVFLECVQDMDHENMFWYRQDPGLGLRLIYFSYDVKMKEKGDIPEGYSVSREKKERFSLILESASTNQTSMYLCASTLGWTGGDQETQYFGPGTRLLVL.

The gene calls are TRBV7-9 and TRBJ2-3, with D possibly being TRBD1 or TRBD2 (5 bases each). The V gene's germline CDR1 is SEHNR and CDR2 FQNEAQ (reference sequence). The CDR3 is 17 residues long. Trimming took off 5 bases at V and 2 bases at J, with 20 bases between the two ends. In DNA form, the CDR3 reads TGTGCCAGCAGCCAACGGGACCCAGCCGGTCTCACAGATACGCAGTATTTT. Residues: CASSQRDPAGLTDTQYF.